This TCR beta chain was obtained from a study of cytomegalovirus exposure and HLA in healthy donors. Study-wide findings and caveats: Prediction of most subjects' HLA-A and HLA-B alleles by TCR beta sequences was reportedly accurate.

Both 60 Vbeta primers and 13 Jbeta primers went into the PCR. Repertoires were generated with immunoSEQ multiplex PCR, while TCRdb's copy carries only in-frame clones and drops some. The data hold approximately 160,000 clones, with under 85% observed a single time. About this clone itself: What it binds is unknown.

CDR1 is LNHDA, CDR2 SQIVND, per germline (reference sequence). Trimming pared 6 bases from V and 5 bases from J, leaving 12 bases between. There are 13 residues in the CDR3. Despite likely unrecorded immune exposures, the donors were nominally healthy at the time of sampling. The sequenced sample consisted of PBMCs. The chain carries TRBV19 and TRBJ2-3; D gene ambiguous. The source is a young man in good health and CMV-seronegative. CDR3 loop: CASSSLGVDTQYF. CDR3 nucleotide sequence: TGTGCCAGTAGCTCGCTAGGCGTAGATACGCAGTATTTT.